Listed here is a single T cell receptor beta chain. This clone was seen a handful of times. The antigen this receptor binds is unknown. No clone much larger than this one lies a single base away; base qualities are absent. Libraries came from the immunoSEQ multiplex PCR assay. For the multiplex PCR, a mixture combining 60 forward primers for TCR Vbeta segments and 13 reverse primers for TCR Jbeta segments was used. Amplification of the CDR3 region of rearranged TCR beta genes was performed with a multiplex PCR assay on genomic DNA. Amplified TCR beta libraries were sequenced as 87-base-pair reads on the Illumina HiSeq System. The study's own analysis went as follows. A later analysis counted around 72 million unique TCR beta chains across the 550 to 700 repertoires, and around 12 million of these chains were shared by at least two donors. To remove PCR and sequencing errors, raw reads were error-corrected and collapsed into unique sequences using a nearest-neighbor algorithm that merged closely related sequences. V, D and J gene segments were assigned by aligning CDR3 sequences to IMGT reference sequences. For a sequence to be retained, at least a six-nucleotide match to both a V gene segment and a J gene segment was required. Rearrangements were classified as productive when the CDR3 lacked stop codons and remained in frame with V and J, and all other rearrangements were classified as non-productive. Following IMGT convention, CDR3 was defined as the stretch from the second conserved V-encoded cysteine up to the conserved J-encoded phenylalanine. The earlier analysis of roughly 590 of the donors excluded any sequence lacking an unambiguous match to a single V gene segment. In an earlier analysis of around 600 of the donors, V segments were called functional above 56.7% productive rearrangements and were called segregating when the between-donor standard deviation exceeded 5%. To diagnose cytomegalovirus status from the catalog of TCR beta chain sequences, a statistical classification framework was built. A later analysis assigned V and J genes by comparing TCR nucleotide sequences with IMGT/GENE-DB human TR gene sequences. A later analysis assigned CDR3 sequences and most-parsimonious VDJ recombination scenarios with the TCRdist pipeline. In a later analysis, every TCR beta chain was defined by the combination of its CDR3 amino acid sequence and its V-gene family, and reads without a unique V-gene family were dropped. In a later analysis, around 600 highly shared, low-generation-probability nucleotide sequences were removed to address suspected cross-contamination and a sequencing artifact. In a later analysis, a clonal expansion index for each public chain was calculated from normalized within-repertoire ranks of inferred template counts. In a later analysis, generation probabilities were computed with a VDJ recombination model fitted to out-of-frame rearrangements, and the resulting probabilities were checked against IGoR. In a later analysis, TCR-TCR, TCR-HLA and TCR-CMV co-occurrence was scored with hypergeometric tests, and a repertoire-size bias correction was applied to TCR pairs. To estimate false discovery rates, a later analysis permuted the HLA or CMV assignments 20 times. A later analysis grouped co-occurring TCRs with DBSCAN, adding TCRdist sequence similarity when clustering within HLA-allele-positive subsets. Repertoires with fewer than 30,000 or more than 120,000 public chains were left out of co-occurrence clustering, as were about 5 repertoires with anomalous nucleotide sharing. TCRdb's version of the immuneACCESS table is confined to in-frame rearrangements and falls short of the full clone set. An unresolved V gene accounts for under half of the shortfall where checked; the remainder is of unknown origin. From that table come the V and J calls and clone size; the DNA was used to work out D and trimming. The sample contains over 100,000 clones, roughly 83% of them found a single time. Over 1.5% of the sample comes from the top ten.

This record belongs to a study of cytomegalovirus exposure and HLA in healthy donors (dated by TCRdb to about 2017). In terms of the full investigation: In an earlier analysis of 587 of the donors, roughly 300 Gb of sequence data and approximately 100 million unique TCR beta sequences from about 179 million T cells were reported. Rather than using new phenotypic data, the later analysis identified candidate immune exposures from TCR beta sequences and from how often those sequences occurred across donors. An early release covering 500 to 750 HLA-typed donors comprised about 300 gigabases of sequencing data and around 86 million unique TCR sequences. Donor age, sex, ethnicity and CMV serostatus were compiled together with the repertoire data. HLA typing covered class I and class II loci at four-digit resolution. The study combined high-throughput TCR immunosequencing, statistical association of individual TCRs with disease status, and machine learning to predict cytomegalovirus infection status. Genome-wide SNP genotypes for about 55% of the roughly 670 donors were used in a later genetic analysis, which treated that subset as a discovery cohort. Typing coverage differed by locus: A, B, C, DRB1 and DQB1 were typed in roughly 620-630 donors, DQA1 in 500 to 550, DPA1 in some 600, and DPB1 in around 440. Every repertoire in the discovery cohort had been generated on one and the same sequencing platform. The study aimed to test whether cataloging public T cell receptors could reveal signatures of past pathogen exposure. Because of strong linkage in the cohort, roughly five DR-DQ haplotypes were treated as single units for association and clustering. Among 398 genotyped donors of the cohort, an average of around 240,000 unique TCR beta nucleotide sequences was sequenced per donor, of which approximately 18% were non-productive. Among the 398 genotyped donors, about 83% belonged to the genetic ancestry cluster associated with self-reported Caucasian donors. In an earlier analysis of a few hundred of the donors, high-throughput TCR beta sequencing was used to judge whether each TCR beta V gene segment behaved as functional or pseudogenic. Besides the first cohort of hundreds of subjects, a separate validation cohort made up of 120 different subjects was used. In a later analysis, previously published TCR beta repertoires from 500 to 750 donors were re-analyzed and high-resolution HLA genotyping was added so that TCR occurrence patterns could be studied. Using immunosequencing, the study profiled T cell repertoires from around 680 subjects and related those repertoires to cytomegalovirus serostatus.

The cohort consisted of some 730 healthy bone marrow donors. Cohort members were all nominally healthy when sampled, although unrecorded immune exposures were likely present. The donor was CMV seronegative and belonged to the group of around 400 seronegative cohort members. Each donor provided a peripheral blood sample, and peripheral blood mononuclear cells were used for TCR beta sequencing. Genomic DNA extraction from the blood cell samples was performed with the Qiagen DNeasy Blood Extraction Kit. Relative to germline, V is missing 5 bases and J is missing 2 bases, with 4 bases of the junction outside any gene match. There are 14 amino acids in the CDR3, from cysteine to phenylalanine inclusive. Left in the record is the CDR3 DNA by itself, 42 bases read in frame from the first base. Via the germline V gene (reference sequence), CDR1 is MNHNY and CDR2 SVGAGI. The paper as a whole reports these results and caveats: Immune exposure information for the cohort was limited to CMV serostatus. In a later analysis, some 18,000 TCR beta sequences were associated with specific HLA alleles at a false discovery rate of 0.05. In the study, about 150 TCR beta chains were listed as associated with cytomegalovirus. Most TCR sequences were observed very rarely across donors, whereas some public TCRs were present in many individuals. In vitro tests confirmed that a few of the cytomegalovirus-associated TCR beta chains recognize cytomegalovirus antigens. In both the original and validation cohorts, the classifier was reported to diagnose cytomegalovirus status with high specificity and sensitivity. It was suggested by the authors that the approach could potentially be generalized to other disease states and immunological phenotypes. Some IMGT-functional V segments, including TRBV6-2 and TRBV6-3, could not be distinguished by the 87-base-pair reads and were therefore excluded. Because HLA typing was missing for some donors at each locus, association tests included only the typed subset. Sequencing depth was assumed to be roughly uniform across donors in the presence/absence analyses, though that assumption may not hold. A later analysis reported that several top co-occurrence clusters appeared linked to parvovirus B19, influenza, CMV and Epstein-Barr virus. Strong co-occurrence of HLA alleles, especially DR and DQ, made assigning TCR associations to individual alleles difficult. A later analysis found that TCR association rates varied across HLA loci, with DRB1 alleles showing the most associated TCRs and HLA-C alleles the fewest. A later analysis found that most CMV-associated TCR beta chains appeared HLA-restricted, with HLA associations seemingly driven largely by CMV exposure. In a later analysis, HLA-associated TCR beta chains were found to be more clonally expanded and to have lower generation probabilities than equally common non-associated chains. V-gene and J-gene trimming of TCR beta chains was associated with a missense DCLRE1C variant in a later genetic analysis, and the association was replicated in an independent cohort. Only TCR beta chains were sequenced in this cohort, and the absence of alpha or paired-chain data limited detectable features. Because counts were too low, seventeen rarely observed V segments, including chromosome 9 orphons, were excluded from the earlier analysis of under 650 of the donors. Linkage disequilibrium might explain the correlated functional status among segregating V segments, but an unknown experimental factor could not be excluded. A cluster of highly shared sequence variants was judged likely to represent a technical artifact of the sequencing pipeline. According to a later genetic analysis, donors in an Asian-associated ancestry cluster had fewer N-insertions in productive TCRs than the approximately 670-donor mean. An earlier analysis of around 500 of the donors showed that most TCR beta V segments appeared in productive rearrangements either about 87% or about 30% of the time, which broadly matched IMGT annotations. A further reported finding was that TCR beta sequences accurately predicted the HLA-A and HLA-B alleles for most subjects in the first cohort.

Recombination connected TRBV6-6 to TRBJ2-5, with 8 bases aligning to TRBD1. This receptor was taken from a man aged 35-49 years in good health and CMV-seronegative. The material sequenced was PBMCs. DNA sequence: TGTGCCAGCAGTCTACAGGGGGGTCAAGAGACCCAGTACTTC. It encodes CASSLQGGQETQYF.